A single sample is the source of the 14 T cell receptor beta chains below, sequenced in a study of blood T cell repertoires in COVID-19. The repertoire was sequenced with immunoSEQ multiplex PCR; TCRdb's copy has only in-frame clones and lacks some. This sample carries about 220,000 clones, 70% to 85% of them seen once, and the ten largest clones take 3% to 3.5%. Sample: PBMCs or T cells enriched from blood (not recorded which). These TCRs come from an older woman who had recovered from COVID-19.

On this clone: The same CDR3 also results from other DNA sequences found in this sample. The chain joins TRBV5-1 to TRBJ2-3, with TRBD2 identical over 11 bases. The CDR3 is made up of 16 amino acids. V was clipped by 4 bases and J by 2 bases; unmatched bases: 6. Looked up from germline, CDR1 is SGHRS and CDR2 is YFSETQ. The CDR3 spells CASSPGTSGNTDTQYF. CDR3 bases: TGCGCCAGCAGCCCCGGGACTAGCGGTAACACAGATACGCAGTATTTT.

V is TRBV19 and J is TRBJ1-1; 8 bases are a match to TRBD1. The V gene end was trimmed by 1 base and the J gene end by 4 bases; junction bases not matched to a gene: 8. CDR1 and CDR2 from the germline V gene are LNHDA and SQIVND (reference sequence). The CDR3 totals 16 residues. CDR3 DNA: TGTGCCAGTAGTATAGCGAGCAGGGGGCGCGGCACTGAAGCTTTCTTT. Protein product: CASSIASRGRGTEAFF. Combining the CDR3 with reference TRBV19 and TRBJ1-1 gives the whole variable domain DGGITQSPKYLFRKEGQNVTLSCEQNLNHDAMYWYRQDPGQGLRLIYYSQIVNDFQKGDIAEGYSVSREKKESFPLTVTSAQKNPTAFYLCASSIASRGRGTEAFFGQGTRLTVV.

The chain recombines TRBV10-2 with TRBJ2-2, with 10 bases matching TRBD2. The germline gives CDR1 WSHSY, CDR2 SAAADI. The length of the CDR3 is 15 residues. With V trimmed by 9 bases and J by 8 bases, 12 bases remained unmatched. The DNA for the CDR3 is TGCGCCAGGGGGTTTCTAGCGGGAGAGTCTGGGGAGCTGTTTTTT. Amino acid sequence: CARGFLAGESGELFF.

This chain uses TRBV7-2 with TRBJ1-3; weak D call: TRBD1 (5 bases). Per germline, CDR1 SGHTA and CDR2 FQGNSA. Trimming shortened V by 5 bases and J by 0 bases, and 14 bases separated the two germline ends. This CDR3 comprises 16 residues. CDR3 in DNA: TGTGCCAGCAGCATGACGGGACTACGCTCTGGAAACACCATATATTTT. Translated: CASSMTGLRSGNTIYF.

The chain is built from TRBV24-1 and TRBJ1-4; 9 positions match TRBD1. Germline CDR1 is KGHDR and CDR2 is SFDVKD. The V and J ends lost 0 bases and 0 bases, in that order; junction bases with no gene match: 7. This CDR3 has 19 amino acids. The CDR3 DNA reads as TGTGCCACCAGTGATTTGCGGGACAGGGAGGGGGCAACTAATGAAAAACTGTTTTTT. Protein: CATSDLRDREGATNEKLFF.

V usage is TRBV19 and J usage is TRBJ1-5, with unresolved D. The CDR3 is made up of 12 amino acids. V shed 5 bases and J shed 3 bases, with 5 bases lying between them. From germline, CDR1 is LNHDA and CDR2 SQIVND (reference sequence). CDR3 DNA: TGTGCCAGTAGTGGAGACAATCAGCCCCAGCATTTT. It specifies CASSGDNQPQHF.

This sequence joins TRBV5-6 and TRBJ1-5, with D uncertain. Germline V lookup: CDR1 SGHDT, CDR2 YYEEEE. V gave up 3 bases and J gave up 5 bases, with 9 bases separating them. The CDR3 runs 13 residues. The CDR3 reads CASSSGGYQPQHF. CDR3 bases: TGTGCCAGCAGCTCCGGAGGGTATCAGCCCCAGCATTTT.

This chain uses TRBV29-1 with TRBJ2-1; tentative D call: TRBD1 (6 bases). This CDR3 spans 15 amino acids. Trimming cost V 6 bases and J 7 bases, with 22 bases left between them. Per germline, CDR1 SQVTM and CDR2 ANQGSEA. CDR3: CSVLTPLTGNNEQFF. The CDR3 nucleotides are TGCAGCGTCCTCACTCCCTTGACAGGTAATAATGAGCAGTTCTTC.

The chain couples TRBV3-1 (or the pseudogene TRBV3-2) to TRBJ2-2; no reliable D call. CDR3 length: 15 residues. V was shortened by 1 base and J by 1 base, with 7 bases between the two germline ends. Germline V gives CDR1 LGHDT, CDR2 YNNKEL (reference sequence). CDR3 protein: CASSQVAGNTGELFF. CDR3 nucleotide sequence: TGTGCCAGCAGCCAAGTGGCAGGGAACACCGGGGAGCTGTTTTTT.

This clone occurred once. The genes are TRBV11-3 and TRBJ2-2; no reliable D call. Germline values: CDR1 SGHNT, CDR2 YENEEA. The CDR3 runs 16 residues. V dropped 3 bases and J dropped 6 bases, with 17 bases sitting between them. As DNA, the CDR3 is TGTGCCAGCAGCTTGACGTCCCAGTCAGGTTCCGGGGAGCTGTTTTTT. Its protein is CASSLTSQSGSGELFF.

The V and J genes are TRBV15 and TRBJ1-4; D call uncertain. The length of the CDR3 is 13 residues. CDR1 LNHNV and CDR2 YYDKDF come from the germline V gene (reference sequence). Trimming left V 0 bases short and J 4 bases short, with 3 bases between. The CDR3 DNA follows: TGTGCCACCAGCAGAGACGGTAATGAAAAACTGTTTTTT. Encoded protein: CATSRDGNEKLFF.

The chain combines TRBV7-9 with TRBJ1-1; no clear D. The V end was cut by 6 bases, the J end by 11 bases, with 16 bases between. The CDR3 has 12 amino acids. CDR1 is SEHNR, CDR2 FQNEAQ, per germline (reference sequence). The CDR3 is CASRISADVAFF. The CDR3 DNA reads TGTGCCAGCAGGATTTCAGCGGATGTGGCTTTCTTT.

The V call is TRBV18, the J call TRBJ2-5; tentative D call: TRBD1 (6 bases). Germline CDR1 reads KGHSH; CDR2 reads LQKENI. Trimming stripped 6 bases from V and 5 bases from J, with 16 bases between. The CDR3 covers 14 residues. The chain's CDR3 is CASSPQGRGETQYF. CDR3 nucleotides: TGTGCCAGCTCCCCTCAGGGGCGCGGGGAGACCCAGTACTTC.

This chain joins TRBV3-1 (or the pseudogene TRBV3-2) and TRBJ2-7; maybe TRBD1 (5 bases). The CDR3 is 12 amino acids. Germline V lookup: CDR1 LGHDT, CDR2 YNNKEL (reference sequence). V was pared by 1 base and J by 6 bases, with 7 bases between. CDR3 in amino acids: CASSQGQIEQYF. DNA for the CDR3: TGTGCCAGCAGCCAAGGACAGATCGAGCAGTACTTC.